Listed below are T cell receptor beta chains from one sample, sequenced in a study of T cell repertoires in cytomegalovirus infection. TCRdb re-called the reads through MiXCR, storing one row per CDR3 protein. The data hold approximately 550,000 distinct CDR3 sequences, with more than 15% observed a single time. The sample consisted of CD8+ T cells from PBMCs. These receptors all stem from a human donor in good health (CMV status not recorded). Some clones in this sample may be carry-over from other donors' samples. The CDR3 runs from the conserved cysteine through the conserved F or W. Fields, in order: J gene, V gene, CDR3 protein.

>TRBJ2-2|TRBV11-2
CASSLVNDYLNTGELFF
>TRBJ2-7|TRBV7-9
CASSSGQISYEQYF
>TRBJ1-1|TRBV5-4
CASSLDLRMNTEAFF
>TRBJ2-7|TRBV7-9
CASSGDRPYEQYF
>TRBJ2-3|TRBV5-1
CASSLTKLAGLVTDTQYF
>TRBJ2-7|TRBV4-2
CASSDGQGRTYEQYF
>TRBJ2-5|TRBV12-3/TRBV12-4
CASSLGTPEETQYF
>TRBJ2-7|TRBV3-1
CASSLGLAPAYEQYF
>TRBJ1-2|TRBV12-5
CASGLHSTLDYGYTF
>TRBJ1-5|TRBV4-1
CASSQPGQGQPQHF
>TRBJ1-1|TRBV6-6
CAILDRGNTEAFF
>TRBJ1-2|TRBV12-3/TRBV12-4
CASSSADREAGYTF
>TRBJ2-5|TRBV27
CASSLWGEETQYF
>TRBJ2-7|TRBV6-2/TRBV6-3
CASSSPRDLLRPYEQYF
>TRBJ2-7|TRBV10-3
CAISYTGDANYEQYF
>TRBJ2-7|TRBV5-1
CASSLDPDRESSYEQYF
>TRBJ2-7|TRBV18
CASSPPPGSSYEQYF
>TRBJ2-7|TRBV7-9
CASSPGGGTSYEQYF
>TRBJ2-5|TRBV6-5
CASSYSHLSGGVLETQYF
>TRBJ2-6|TRBV27
CASSLDGLPSGANVLTF